This entry describes one T cell receptor beta chain. This CDR3 is also generated by other DNA sequences in the sample. The data stem from a study of shared clonotypes between healthy human individuals. Across the whole study: CD4 naive cells filled three plates per donor, CD4 memory three, CD8 naive two and CD8 memory one.

Trimming cost V 3 bases and J 0 bases, with 3 bases left between them. This CDR3 contains 12 residues. From germline, CDR1 is ENHRY and CDR2 SYGVKD. Data came from immunoSEQ multiplex PCR; TCRdb stores just in-frame clones and leaves some out. The sample lists some 2 million clones, over 85% occurring once. Source material: naive CD4+ T cells sorted from blood. Sample subset: CD45RA+ positively selected. This TCR was recovered from a man younger than 30 in good health. The V gene is TRBV10-3, the J gene TRBJ2-7; D unclear. CDR3 coding DNA: TGTGCCATCAGTGACGCCTCCTACGAGCAGTACTTC. This translates into CAISDASYEQYF.